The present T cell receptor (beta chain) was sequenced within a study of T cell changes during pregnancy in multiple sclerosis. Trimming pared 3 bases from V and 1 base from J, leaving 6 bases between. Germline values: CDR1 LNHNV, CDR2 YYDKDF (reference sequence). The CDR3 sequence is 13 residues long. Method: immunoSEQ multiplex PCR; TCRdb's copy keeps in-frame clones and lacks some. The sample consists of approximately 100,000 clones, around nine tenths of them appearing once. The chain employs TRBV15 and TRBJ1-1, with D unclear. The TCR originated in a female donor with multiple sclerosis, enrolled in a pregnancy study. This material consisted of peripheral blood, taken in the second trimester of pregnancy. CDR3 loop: CATSREQNTEAFF. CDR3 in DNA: TGTGCCACCAGCAGGGAGCAGAACACTGAAGCTTTCTTT.